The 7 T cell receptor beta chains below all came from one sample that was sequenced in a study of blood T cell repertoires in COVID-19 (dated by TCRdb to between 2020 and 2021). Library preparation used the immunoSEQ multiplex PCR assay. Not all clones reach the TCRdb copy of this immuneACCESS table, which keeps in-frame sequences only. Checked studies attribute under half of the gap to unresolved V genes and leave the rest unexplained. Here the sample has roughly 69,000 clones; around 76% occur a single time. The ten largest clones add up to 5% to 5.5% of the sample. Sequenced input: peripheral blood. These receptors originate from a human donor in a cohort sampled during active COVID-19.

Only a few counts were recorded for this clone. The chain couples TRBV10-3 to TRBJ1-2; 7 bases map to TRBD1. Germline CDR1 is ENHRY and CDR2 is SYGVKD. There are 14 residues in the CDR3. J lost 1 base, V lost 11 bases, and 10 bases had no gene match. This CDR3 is CASQPTGSNYGYTF. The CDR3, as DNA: TGTGCCTCCCAACCGACAGGGAGTAACTATGGCTACACCTTC.

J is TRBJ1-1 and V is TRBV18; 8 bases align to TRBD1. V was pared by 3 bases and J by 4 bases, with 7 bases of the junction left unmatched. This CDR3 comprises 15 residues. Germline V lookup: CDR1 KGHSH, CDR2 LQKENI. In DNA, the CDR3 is TGTGCCAGCTCACCCATCCCAACAGGGGGCACTGAAGCTTTCTTT. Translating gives CASSPIPTGGTEAFF.

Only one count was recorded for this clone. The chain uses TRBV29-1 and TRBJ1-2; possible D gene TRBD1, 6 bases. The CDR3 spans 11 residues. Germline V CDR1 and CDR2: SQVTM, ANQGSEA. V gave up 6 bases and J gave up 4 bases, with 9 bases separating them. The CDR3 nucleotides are TGCAGCGTGGGGACACTCTATGGCTACACCTTC. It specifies CSVGTLYGYTF.

CDR3 sequence reads: CASSRTGSYEQYF. CDR3 coding DNA: TGTGCCAGTAGTAGGACAGGTTCCTACGAGCAGTACTTC. The chain joins TRBV19 to TRBJ2-7; 7 positions agree with TRBD1. Germline V lookup: CDR1 LNHDA, CDR2 SQIVND (reference sequence). The CDR3 is made up of 13 amino acids. V was pared by 4 bases and J by 1 base, with 1 base of the junction left unmatched.

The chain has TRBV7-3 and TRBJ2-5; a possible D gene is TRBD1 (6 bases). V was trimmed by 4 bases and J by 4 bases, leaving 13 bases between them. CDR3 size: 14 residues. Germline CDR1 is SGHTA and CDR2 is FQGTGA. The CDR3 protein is CASSSTPGAETQYF. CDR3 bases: TGTGCCAGCAGCTCGACGCCAGGGGCAGAGACCCAGTACTTC.

Here the CDR3 reads CASSPDTSTQPQHF. The CDR3 coding sequence is TGTGCCAGCTCACCGGACACGTCAACCCAGCCCCAGCATTTT. The chain recombines TRBV18 with TRBJ1-5; D may be TRBD1 (5 bases). CDR3 size: 14 residues. Per the germline V gene, CDR1 is KGHSH and CDR2 is LQKENI. V was clipped by 3 bases and J by 7 bases, with 13 bases between them. The whole variable domain, remainder taken from reference TRBV18 and TRBJ1-5, is NAGVMQNPRHLVRRRGQEARLRCSPMKGHSHVYWYRQLPEEGLKFMVYLQKENIIDESGMPKERFSAEFPKEGPSILRIQQVVRGDSAAYFCASSPDTSTQPQHFGDGTRLSIL.

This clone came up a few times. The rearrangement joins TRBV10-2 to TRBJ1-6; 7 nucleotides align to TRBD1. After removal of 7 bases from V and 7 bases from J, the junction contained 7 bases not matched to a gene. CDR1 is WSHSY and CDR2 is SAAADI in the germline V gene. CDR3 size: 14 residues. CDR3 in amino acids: CASTNTGENSPLHF. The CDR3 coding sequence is TGCGCCAGCACTAATACAGGGGAGAATTCACCCCTCCACTTT.